This entry features one T cell receptor (beta chain) sequence. Its antigen is currently unknown. The data were obtained in a study of OX40 agonist ivuxolimab in advanced cancers. Study summary: Hepatocellular carcinoma, melanoma, renal cell or head and neck cancer was diagnosed in the dose-escalation patients.

General study findings and limits: At 0.1 to 3.0 mg/kg and by week 6, clonal expansion occurred in CD4+ and CD8+ blood T cells.

CDR1 is SNHLY, CDR2 FYNNEI, per germline. V was trimmed by 5 bases and J by 3 bases, leaving 11 bases between them. The CDR3 length is 13 residues. TCRdb's table, derived via immunoSEQ multiplex PCR, lists solely in-frame clones and lacks some. This table has approximately 35,000 clones, about 80% appearing once. This TCR came from an adult with an advanced solid tumor such as melanoma, head and neck, liver or kidney cancer. The V call is TRBV2, the J call TRBJ2-7; D uncertain. The material was CD4+ or CD8+ T cells sorted from blood, obtained in a trial of the OX40 agonist ivuxolimab. This chain's CDR3 is CASSSGRVYEQYF. The CDR3 coding sequence is TGTGCCAGCAGTTCAGGACGGGTCTACGAGCAGTACTTC.